The entry that follows covers one TCR beta chain sequence. Its antigen is currently not known. The input lacks base qualities; no much larger clone sits a single base away. TCRbeta CDR3 regions were amplified from genomic DNA by means of the immunoSEQ Assay, a bias-controlled multiplex PCR. Per the source publication's procedure: Nucleated cell counts per sample were estimated from amplification of reference gene primers within the assay. Sequence reads were collapsed and filtered to measure the absolute abundance of every unique TCRbeta CDR3 rearrangement. Productive Simpson clonality was computed per sample as the square root of Simpson's diversity index over productive rearrangements. The immuneACCESS repertoire file appears here via TCRdb, limited to in-frame rearrangements. These files lack a portion of the clones; in checked studies, under half of the deficit traces to unresolved V genes, and the cause of the others is not known. V and J calls and clone size are as listed in that table; D and trimming were resolved from the DNA. Across this sample there are around 400,000 clones, with about 90% seen only once. The ten largest clones represent about 2.5% of the sample.

This specimen comes from a study of blood T cell repertoires in COVID-19 (dated by TCRdb to about 2020). For the study in its entirety: The collaborator samples originated in the United States, Italy and Spain and spanned the acute and convalescent phases of COVID-19. The prospective study material was composed of cDNA or gDNA derived from T cells, B-cell-depleted T cells, or PBMCs. Subjects who had been exposed to COVID-19, were actively infected with it, or had recovered from it provided the deeply sampled blood TCRbeta repertoires that made up the dataset. The repertoires were released in a freely available public database meant as a resource for research on the immune response to SARS-CoV-2. The samples were drawn from two sources: the first 160 participants of the ongoing ImmuneRACE study, and some 1,300 subjects contributed by 6 global collaborators. Nearly every sample came with metadata listing a de-identified subject ID, COVID-19 status, age in years and sex. Where available, HLA class I and class II types were obtained from metadata supplied by the sample provider rather than from assay-based typing. On the study overall, not on this receptor specifically: Clinical and demographic metadata were provided uncurated, with the amount varying by source and participant.

In Seattle, one collaborating source enrolled patients while the infection was active and tracked those patients longitudinally over the course of disease. Whole blood was collected in K2EDTA tubes by collaborating institutions according to the institutions' own protocols. For TCRbeta analysis, collaborator samples were shipped as frozen whole blood, as isolated PBMCs, or as DNA extracted from either sample type. The source is a woman aged 60-75 years with COVID-19, enrolled during active disease. Sequencing was carried out using peripheral blood.

The DNA is as follows: TGTGCCAGTAAACTGGGACAGAGTAACACCGGGGAGCTGTTTTTT. It specifies CASKLGQSNTGELFF. The chain employs TRBV19 and TRBJ2-2, and 7 bases in between align with TRBD1. V and J are trimmed by 7 bases and 2 bases, and the gene matches miss 7 bases of the junction. Taken from the germline V gene (reference sequence), the CDR1 and CDR2 loops are LNHDA and SQIVND. The CDR3 runs 15 residues from the cysteine to the phenylalanine. Left in the record is the CDR3 DNA by itself, 45 bases read in frame from the first base.